The 28 T cell receptor beta chains below were found in one sample sequenced in a study of T-cell reconstitution after alpha-beta-depleted transplantation in children. Unique molecular identifiers were incorporated into the prepared TCRbeta library. TCRdb re-analysed the PCR reads in MiXCR, keeping a single row per CDR3 protein. The table has around 300,000 distinct CDR3 sequences, around 20% seen once. The sample in question was PBMCs, mostly from graft donor cells, obtained 180 days after TCRalphabeta/CD19-depleted stem cell transplant. Receptor source: a male patient younger than 18 who had a stem cell transplant for acute lymphoblastic leukemia, so the T cells may come from the graft donor.

This clonotype was counted a few times. This chain connects TRBV20-1 to TRBJ2-2; D ambiguous. The CDR3 runs 14 residues. V was shortened by 0 bases and J by 3 bases, with 8 bases between the two germline ends. Per germline, CDR1 DFQATT and CDR2 SNEGSKA (reference sequence). CDR3 protein: CSAREPGYTGELFF. CDR3 nucleotide sequence: TGCAGTGCTAGAGAGCCTGGATACACCGGGGAGCTGTTTTTT.

This clonotype was detected a few times. DNA of the CDR3: TGCAGCGCCTTCGGGGGGGGCAATGAGCAGTTCTTC. As protein: CSAFGGGNEQFF. This chain links TRBV29-1 with TRBJ2-1; TRBD2 aligns across 8 bases. CDR1 is SQVTM, CDR2 ANQGSEA, per germline. V shed 7 bases, J shed 6 bases, and the junction held 5 bases outside the gene matches. This CDR3 region has 12 residues.

This rearrangement joins TRBV6-1 to TRBJ2-1; 12 bases match TRBD2. CDR1 and CDR2 from the germline V gene are MNHNS and SASEGT. V trimming: 0 bases; J trimming: 7 bases; junction bases outside the gene matches: 16. This CDR3 is built from 20 residues. The DNA of the CDR3 is TGTGCCAGCAGTGAAGCTAGGGCAGGGGCACTAGCGGGAGGAAATAATGAGCAGTTCTTC. Protein sequence: CASSEARAGALAGGNNEQFF.

V and J are TRBV2 and TRBJ2-7; TRBD2 matches at 7 bases. This CDR3 contains 16 residues. Trimming at V came to 6 bases and at J to 6 bases, leaving 17 bases not matched to a gene. CDR1 is SNHLY, CDR2 FYNNEI, per germline. The CDR3 protein is CASREGLSGIAIEQYF. DNA of the CDR3: TGTGCCAGCAGGGAGGGGTTAAGCGGGATTGCTATCGAGCAGTACTTC.

The V and J genes are TRBV6-1 and TRBJ2-7; D is perhaps TRBD2 (6 bases). Per germline, CDR1 MNHNS and CDR2 SASEGT. Between the trimmed V and J ends, which lost 8 bases and 5 bases, there was a span of 31 bases. There are 18 residues in the CDR3. CDR3 sequence: CASPGHHPRAGKENEQYF. DNA for the CDR3: TGTGCCAGCCCGGGCCACCATCCGCGGGCGGGGAAGGAAAACGAGCAGTACTTC.

V gene TRBV4-2 combines with J gene TRBJ2-5, with D hard to call. V lost 4 bases and J lost 3, with 9 bases in between. Looked up from germline, CDR1 is LGHNA and CDR2 is YNFKEQ. CDR3 size: 13 residues. CDR3 in amino acids: CASSPNYEETQYF. The CDR3 bases are TGTGCCAGCAGCCCGAACTACGAAGAGACCCAGTACTTC.

Only a few counts were recorded for this clonotype. V and J are TRBV10-3 and TRBJ2-2, with 7 bases fitting TRBD2. The germline gives CDR1 ENHRY, CDR2 SYGVKD. V was clipped by 8 bases and J by 5 bases; unmatched bases: 8. The CDR3 totals 14 residues. The CDR3 is CAIAAGVRTGELFF. As DNA, the CDR3 is TGTGCCATCGCCGCGGGAGTGAGGACCGGGGAGCTGTTTTTT.

This clonotype was counted a few times. CDR3 in DNA: TGCGCCAGCAGCTTGGGAGCGGTGGGCTACGAGCAGTACTTC. Encoded protein: CASSLGAVGYEQYF. This chain joins TRBV5-1 and TRBJ2-7; D might be TRBD2 (5 bases). Germline V CDR1 and CDR2: SGHRS, YFSETQ. V lost 0 bases, J lost 3 bases, and 10 bases lay in between. This CDR3 comprises 14 residues. The full variable domain, completed using reference TRBV5-1 and TRBJ2-7, is KAGVTQTPRYLIKTRGQQVTLSCSPISGHRSVSWYQQTPGQGLQFLFEYFSETQRNKGNFPGRFSGRQFSNSRSEMNVSTLELGDSALYLCASSLGAVGYEQYFGPGTRLTVT.

The chain joins TRBV20-1 to TRBJ2-7, with 7 bases lining up with TRBD2. The V gene end was trimmed by 5 bases and the J gene end by 0 bases; junction bases not matched to a gene: 7. Germline V gene lookup returns CDR1 DFQATT and CDR2 SNEGSKA (reference sequence). This CDR3 is 14 amino acids long. CDR3: CSALPWTSSYEQYF. CDR3 DNA: TGCAGTGCTCTCCCTTGGACTAGCTCCTACGAGCAGTACTTC.

The rearrangement joins TRBV20-1 to TRBJ1-6; weak D call: TRBD1 (5 bases). The CDR3 covers 15 residues. Trimming pared 5 bases from V and 9 bases from J, leaving 20 bases between. CDR1 is DFQATT and CDR2 is SNEGSKA in the germline V gene (reference sequence). CDR3 sequence: CSAWGGSSPRSPLHF. As DNA, the CDR3 is TGCAGTGCTTGGGGCGGGTCGTCGCCTCGTTCACCCCTCCACTTT.

The chain links TRBV3-1 to TRBJ2-1; 10 bases line up with TRBD2. CDR1 and CDR2 from the germline V gene are LGHDT and YNNKEL (reference sequence). The CDR3 is made up of 20 amino acids. J lost 4 bases, V lost 2 bases, and 17 bases had no gene match. The CDR3 spells CASSQRLLVPLAGDYNEQFF. Written as DNA, the CDR3 is TGTGCCAGCAGCCAAAGACTCCTAGTCCCCCTAGCGGGGGATTACAATGAGCAGTTCTTC.

The rearrangement uses TRBV7-6 and TRBJ2-7, with 11 bases lining up with TRBD2. The V segment lost 3 bases and the J segment 3 bases; nucleotides outside the gene matches: 7. The CDR3 covers 16 residues. Germline values: CDR1 SGHVS, CDR2 FNYEAQ. As DNA, the CDR3 is TGTGCCAGCAGCTTTGGGTTTAGCGGGAGGGGCTACGAGCAGTACTTC. Its protein is CASSFGFSGRGYEQYF.

This clonotype was seen once. The chain uses TRBV7-6 and TRBJ2-3, with 7 bases matching TRBD2. V dropped 5 bases and J dropped 3; count of bases not matched to a gene: 20. Germline V lookup: CDR1 SGHVS, CDR2 FNYEAQ. The CDR3 consists of 19 residues. CDR3 coding DNA: TGTGCCAGCAGCAAACACTCCTCCAGCGGGATTACAGGAACAGATACGCAGTATTTT. Its protein product is CASSKHSSSGITGTDTQYF.

This clonotype was observed a few times. The V and J genes are TRBV27 and TRBJ2-1; D is unclear. The V gene's germline CDR1 is MNHEY and CDR2 SMNVEV (reference sequence). The ends were cut back, 3 bases at V and 4 bases at J, with 13 bases in the middle. There are 15 residues in the CDR3. The CDR3 protein is CASSFYPNSYNEQFF. The CDR3 bases are TGTGCCAGCAGTTTTTATCCTAACTCTTACAATGAGCAGTTCTTC.

This clonotype occurred a few times. The CDR3 reads CASSRGDSRTQYF. In nucleotides, the CDR3 is TGTGCCAGCAGCCGAGGAGATTCCCGTACGCAGTATTTT. V gene TRBV7-3 combines with J gene TRBJ2-3; D unclear. This CDR3 region has 13 residues. V lost 5 bases, J lost 8 bases, and 14 bases lay in between. Germline-derived CDR1 and CDR2 are SGHTA and FQGTGA. Complete variable domain (other parts from reference TRBV7-3 and TRBJ2-3): GAGVSQTPSNKVTEKGKYVELRCDPISGHTALYWYRQSLGQGPEFLIYFQGTGAADDSGLPNDRFFAVRPEGSVSTLKIQRTERGDSAVYLCASSRGDSRTQYFGPGTRLTVL.

This clonotype was seen more than once but under ten times. This chain uses TRBV24-1 with TRBJ2-3, with 8 nucleotides matching TRBD2. CDR1 and CDR2 from the germline V gene are KGHDR and SFDVKD. The CDR3 runs 15 residues. Trimming cost V 4 bases and J 0 bases; bases outside gene matches: 2. The CDR3 loop reads CATSEPSGSTDTQYF. The DNA for the CDR3 is TGTGCCACCAGTGAACCTAGCGGGAGCACAGATACGCAGTATTTT.

This clonotype was seen a handful of times. The chain has TRBV7-9 and TRBJ2-1; D assignment may be TRBD1 or TRBD2 (5 bases each). V was shortened by 1 base and J by 3 bases, with 13 bases between the two germline ends. Looked up from germline, CDR1 is SEHNR and CDR2 is FQNEAQ (reference sequence). This CDR3 is built from 16 residues. The CDR3 spells CASSLGWGPLYNEQFF. The CDR3 DNA reads as TGTGCCAGCAGCTTAGGTTGGGGACCTCTCTACAATGAGCAGTTCTTC.

This clonotype was counted between two and nine times. The gene calls are TRBV29-1 and TRBJ2-5; 9 nucleotides agree with TRBD2. The CDR3 is made up of 14 amino acids. Trimming cost V 2 bases and J 4 bases; bases outside gene matches: 5. The germline gives CDR1 SQVTM, CDR2 ANQGSEA. CDR3 sequence reads: CSVELREGRETQYF. The DNA for the CDR3 is TGCAGCGTTGAACTGCGGGAGGGCCGAGAGACCCAGTACTTC.

This clonotype was seen only a few times. The chain links TRBV5-1 to TRBJ2-5, with 11 positions matching TRBD1. CDR1 and CDR2 (germline): SGHRS, YFSETQ. J was trimmed by 4 bases and V by 7 bases; bases with no gene match: 12. This CDR3 has 16 residues. Here the CDR3 reads CASARTGGARGETQYF. CDR3 nucleotide sequence: TGCGCCAGCGCCCGGACAGGGGGCGCACGGGGAGAGACCCAGTACTTC.

In its sample, this clonotype was seen a few times. The chain employs TRBV20-1 and TRBJ1-5, with TRBD1 matching over 12 bases. CDR1 and CDR2 from the germline V gene are DFQATT and SNEGSKA (reference sequence). The CDR3 spans 19 residues. V gave up 0 bases and J gave up 7 bases; unmatched junction bases: 16. As DNA, the CDR3 is TGCAGTGCTAGAGATCGTTTGCACCGGGACAGGGGGCGGCGGCAGCCCCAGCATTTT. Residues: CSARDRLHRDRGRRQPQHF.

This rearrangement joins TRBV5-1 to TRBJ2-5; 7 bases line up with TRBD2. The CDR3 is made up of 14 amino acids. The germline V gene encodes CDR1 SGHRS and CDR2 YFSETQ. V trimming: 3 bases; J trimming: 1 base; junction bases outside the gene matches: 3. Here the CDR3 reads CASSSPSGQETQYF. In DNA, the CDR3 is TGCGCCAGCAGCTCCCCTAGCGGCCAAGAGACCCAGTACTTC.

The chain joins TRBV5-1 to TRBJ2-3; D is unclear. V lost 4 bases to trimming and J lost 11 bases, with 17 bases between them. Germline assignment: CDR1 SGHRS and CDR2 YFSETQ. The CDR3 sequence is 13 residues long. The CDR3 DNA reads TGCGCCAGCAGCCTGACCCCGGGCAAGGGGCAGTATTTT. The encoded protein is CASSLTPGKGQYF. The full variable domain, with the rest looked up from reference TRBV5-1 and TRBJ2-3, is KAGVTQTPRYLIKTRGQQVTLSCSPISGHRSVSWYQQTPGQGLQFLFEYFSETQRNKGNFPGRFSGRQFSNSRSEMNVSTLELGDSALYLCASSLTPGKGQYFGPGTRLTVL.

V and J are TRBV20-1 and TRBJ1-1; D remains ambiguous. Germline-derived CDR1 and CDR2 are DFQATT and SNEGSKA (reference sequence). The germline V and J ends were trimmed by 4 bases and 5 bases, with 17 bases remaining between them. The CDR3 is 14 residues long. Here the CDR3 DNA reads TGCAGTGCTACGCGGCCGGGTGTTAGAACTGAAGCTTTCTTT. This codes for CSATRPGVRTEAFF.

V and J are TRBV5-1 and TRBJ1-6; D gene ambiguous. CDR1 and CDR2 from the germline V gene are SGHRS and YFSETQ. V gave up 0 bases and J gave up 7 bases, with 8 bases separating them. The CDR3 runs to 14 residues. CDR3 residues: CASSLGRENSPLHF. CDR3 nucleotide sequence: TGCGCCAGCAGCTTGGGGCGCGAGAATTCACCCCTCCACTTT.

In this sample, this clonotype turned up a few times. V is TRBV5-1 and J is TRBJ2-7; 7 bases match TRBD2. The V gene end was trimmed by 3 bases and the J gene end by 0 bases; junction bases not matched to a gene: 6. CDR1 is SGHRS and CDR2 is YFSETQ in the germline V gene. The CDR3 runs 15 residues. CDR3: CASSSTPSGSYEQYF. CDR3 in DNA: TGCGCCAGCAGCTCGACCCCTAGCGGCTCCTACGAGCAGTACTTC. The whole variable domain, remainder taken from reference TRBV5-1 and TRBJ2-7, is KAGVTQTPRYLIKTRGQQVTLSCSPISGHRSVSWYQQTPGQGLQFLFEYFSETQRNKGNFPGRFSGRQFSNSRSEMNVSTLELGDSALYLCASSSTPSGSYEQYFGPGTRLTVT.

The chain links TRBV12-3 or TRBV12-4 to TRBJ2-2; D may be TRBD2 (6 bases). V dropped 4 bases and J dropped 0 bases, with 12 bases sitting between them. This CDR3 contains 16 residues. The CDR3 nucleotides read TGTGCCAGCAGTTACTCGGGGGACCCGAACACCGGGGAGCTGTTTTTT. Translation gives CASSYSGDPNTGELFF.

This clonotype was picked up many times. This sequence joins TRBV27 and TRBJ2-7; D ambiguous. Trimming took 0 bases from V and 0 from J, leaving 3 bases between them. The CDR3 spans 13 residues. Germline CDR1 and CDR2: MNHEY and SMNVEV (reference sequence). The CDR3 bases are TGTGCCAGCAGTTTATCGGTCTCCTACGAGCAGTACTTC. Translation gives CASSLSVSYEQYF.

This clonotype was observed at least ten times. The chain has TRBV5-5 and TRBJ1-1; D gene uncertain. Germline V gene lookup returns CDR1 SGHKS and CDR2 YYEKEE (reference sequence). CDR3 length: 13 amino acids. Trimming cost V 1 base and J 1 base, with 5 bases left between them. In DNA form, the CDR3 reads TGTGCCAGCAGCTTGATGGGGAACACTGAAGCTTTCTTT. It translates to CASSLMGNTEAFF.